The clone carrying this T cell receptor beta chain was picked up many times. Antigen specificity is unknown. Amplified regions were TCR beta CDR3 sequences from RNA transcripts. The HTBI primer set served for first-round RT-PCR of the TCR CDR3. One entry per CDR3 protein results from TCRdb running MiXCR on the multiplex PCR reads. The table shows fewer than 250,000 distinct CDR3 sequences, with about 15% occurring only once. The sample comes from a study of T cells in Graves' hyperthyroidism and ophthalmopathy. The V and J ends lost 0 bases and 6 bases respectively, with 18 bases between them. The CDR3 has 15 amino acids. Germline CDR1 is DFQATT and CDR2 is SNEGSKA (reference sequence). General observations from the study: In the analysis, a 13 V-J model separated ophthalmopathy from stable hyperthyroidism. Blood also carried most thyroid clonotypes expanded above 0.001.

This sequence joins TRBV20-1 and TRBJ2-7; D is possibly TRBD1 (6 bases). The sample consisted of blood. The TCR comes from a man aged 50-60 years with Graves' hyperthyroidism. This CDR3 is CSARDGAGVVREQYF. The CDR3 region has the DNA TGCAGTGCTAGAGATGGGGCAGGGGTGGTACGCGAGCAGTACTTC.